Listed below are T cell receptor beta chains from one sample, sequenced in a study of blood T cell repertoires in COVID-19. Profiling relied on immunoSEQ multiplex PCR, and the TCRdb table lists in-frame clones only, not all of them. The sample yields about 48,000 clones, about 90% seen once. The sample comprised peripheral blood. The source is a human donor in a cohort sampled during active COVID-19. CDR3s include the opening cysteine and the closing phenylalanine or tryptophan. The D gene is left open where the match is weak. Only some rows state a clone size, as once, few, many or a class for expanded clones.

j_call: TRBJ2-5
clone_size: .
v_call: TRBV7-9
d_call: TRBD2
cdr3_nt: TGTGCCAGCAGCTTAGCGGGGGGGCAAGAGACCCAGTACTTC
cdr3_aa: CASSLAGGQETQYF

j_call: TRBJ2-7
clone_size: once
v_call: TRBV19
d_call: .
cdr3_nt: TGTGCCAGTAGTATATCCGTCGGAGCGGGCGGTTACGAGCAGTACTTC
cdr3_aa: CASSISVGAGGYEQYF

j_call: TRBJ2-7
clone_size: .
v_call: TRBV4-1
d_call: .
cdr3_nt: TGCGCCAGCAGCCTTTACACCGACTCCTACGAGCAGTACTTC
cdr3_aa: CASSLYTDSYEQYF

j_call: TRBJ1-2
clone_size: .
v_call: TRBV28
d_call: .
cdr3_nt: TGTGCCAGCAGTACCCCCGACAGGCCCCCCTATGGCTACACCTTC
cdr3_aa: CASSTPDRPPYGYTF

j_call: TRBJ2-7
clone_size: .
v_call: TRBV27
d_call: .
cdr3_nt: TGTGCCAGCAGTGAGGGGGGGAGCTCCTACGAGCAGTACTTC
cdr3_aa: CASSEGGSSYEQYF

j_call: TRBJ1-1
clone_size: .
v_call: TRBV19
d_call: .
cdr3_nt: TGTGCCAGTAGTATAGCCAGGGGCAGGATTGAAGCTTTCTTT
cdr3_aa: CASSIARGRIEAFF

j_call: TRBJ2-1
clone_size: .
v_call: TRBV11-3
d_call: .
cdr3_nt: TGTGCCAGCAGCGCAGGGAATGAGCAGTTCTTC
cdr3_aa: CASSAGNEQFF

j_call: TRBJ2-2
clone_size: .
v_call: TRBV28
d_call: .
cdr3_nt: TGTGCCAGCACCAATAGTGGACAGGGAGGGACCGGGGAGCTGTTTTTT
cdr3_aa: CASTNSGQGGTGELFF

j_call: TRBJ2-5
clone_size: .
v_call: TRBV28
d_call: TRBD2
cdr3_nt: TGTGCCAGCAGAACTAGCGGGAGTGAGACCCAGTACTTC
cdr3_aa: CASRTSGSETQYF

j_call: TRBJ2-3
clone_size: .
v_call: TRBV7-3
d_call: .
cdr3_nt: TGTGCCAGCAGCTTATACGGGACACGAGACACAGATACGCAGTATTTT
cdr3_aa: CASSLYGTRDTDTQYF

j_call: TRBJ1-3
clone_size: .
v_call: TRBV7-6
d_call: .
cdr3_nt: TGTGCCAGCAGCTTAGGGGCCTCACTCTCTGGAAACACCATATATTTT
cdr3_aa: CASSLGASLSGNTIYF

j_call: TRBJ2-3
clone_size: .
v_call: TRBV9
d_call: TRBD2
cdr3_nt: TGTGCCAGCAGCGTAGGGGCTAGCGGGACGAGCACAGATACGCAGTATTTT
cdr3_aa: CASSVGASGTSTDTQYF

j_call: TRBJ2-7
clone_size: .
v_call: TRBV4-2
d_call: .
cdr3_nt: TGTGCCAGCAGCCCCGGGATCAGCTACGAGCAGTACTTC
cdr3_aa: CASSPGISYEQYF

j_call: TRBJ2-2
clone_size: .
v_call: TRBV7-8
d_call: TRBD1
cdr3_nt: TGTGCCAGCAGCCAAGGACAGGGCAGGGGCACCGGGGAGCTGTTTTTT
cdr3_aa: CASSQGQGRGTGELFF

j_call: TRBJ2-7
clone_size: .
v_call: TRBV7-9
d_call: .
cdr3_nt: TGTGCCAGCAGCTTGGAGGGGAGAAACGAGCAGTACTTC
cdr3_aa: CASSLEGRNEQYF

j_call: TRBJ1-2
clone_size: .
v_call: TRBV5-1
d_call: TRBD1
cdr3_nt: TGCGCCAGCAGCTTCTCCGGGACAGGGGTCTATGGCTACACCTTC
cdr3_aa: CASSFSGTGVYGYTF

j_call: TRBJ2-7
clone_size: once
v_call: TRBV5-8
d_call: TRBD1
cdr3_nt: TGTGCCAGCAGACCCGACAGGGGGCGGGACGAGCAGTACTTC
cdr3_aa: CASRPDRGRDEQYF

j_call: TRBJ1-1
clone_size: .
v_call: TRBV12-1
d_call: .
cdr3_nt: TGTGCCAGCAGCTTTTTTGGACAGGGGAAGAGCACTGAAGCTTTCTTT
cdr3_aa: CASSFFGQGKSTEAFF

j_call: TRBJ2-6
clone_size: .
v_call: TRBV6-5
d_call: .
cdr3_nt: TGTGCCAGCAGCGCCGAGGTCGGGGCCAACGTCCTGACTTTC
cdr3_aa: CASSAEVGANVLTF

j_call: TRBJ2-3
clone_size: .
v_call: TRBV4-2
d_call: .
cdr3_nt: TGTGCCAGCAGCCAAGGAGGGCCTAGCACAGATACGCAGTATTTT
cdr3_aa: CASSQGGPSTDTQYF

j_call: TRBJ2-5
clone_size: .
v_call: TRBV28
d_call: TRBD2
cdr3_nt: TGTGCCAGCAGTCGTACTAGCGGGCTCGAGACCCAGTACTTC
cdr3_aa: CASSRTSGLETQYF

j_call: TRBJ1-1
clone_size: .
v_call: TRBV14
d_call: .
cdr3_nt: TGTGCCAGCAGCGTCCTTGGACTGAGGACTGAAGCTTTCTTT
cdr3_aa: CASSVLGLRTEAFF

j_call: TRBJ2-7
clone_size: few
v_call: TRBV30
d_call: .
cdr3_nt: TGTGCCTGGTGCACCCCGAGGGACAACGTCTACGAGCAGTACTTC
cdr3_aa: CAWCTPRDNVYEQYF

j_call: TRBJ2-7
clone_size: .
v_call: TRBV28
d_call: .
cdr3_nt: TGTGCCAGCAGTTCACAGGGGACTAGCTCCTACGAGCAGTACTTC
cdr3_aa: CASSSQGTSSYEQYF